This TCR beta chain came from a study of CD8+ T cells in alopecia areata. Broader study findings: More clonal than normal scalp was lesional scalp, particularly alopecia totalis/universalis. Among patients, TCR sharing was less clear than in mice, a difference possibly due in part to HLA diversity in the patient population. Tofacitinib yielded significantly lower scalp clonality and fewer expanded CD8+ clones among the top 100.

Extracted RNA was reverse transcribed, and the resulting cDNA served as sequencing template. The method was immunoSEQ multiplex PCR; TCRdb's version includes in-frame clones alone and lacks a portion of them. The sample consists of about 150,000 clones, approximately 65% of them appearing once. Regarding treatment: oral pan-JAK inhibitor, 5-10 mg twice daily. Researchers took lesional scalp punch biopsies and peripheral blood from people who were alopecia areata patients. Trimming pared 4 bases from V and 3 bases from J, leaving 13 bases between. CDR1 and CDR2 from the germline V gene are SEHNR and FQNEAQ (reference sequence). The CDR3 runs to 14 residues. Comments on this clone: Its antigen is unidentified.

The sample in question was CD4+ T cells sorted from blood, obtained at week 4, from a patient treated with tofacitinib. The sequence was collected from a human donor with alopecia areata. V gene TRBV7-9 combines with J gene TRBJ2-7; D unclear. The CDR3 sequence is CASSSGTGIYEQYF. Written as DNA, the CDR3 is TGTGCCAGCAGCTCGGGCACTGGGATCTACGAGCAGTACTTC. Full variable domain (rest looked up from reference TRBV7-9 and TRBJ2-7): DTGVSQNPRHKITKRGQNVTFRCDPISEHNRLYWYRQTLGQGPEFLTYFQNEAQLEKSRLLSDRFSAERPKGSFSTLEIQRTEQGDSAMYLCASSSGTGIYEQYFGPGTRLTVT.